A single T cell receptor (beta chain) is shown here with its context. No antigen is known for it. No base qualities exist here, and no much larger clone lies one base off it. Using the deep immunoSEQ assay, multiplex PCR amplified TCR CDR3 regions from genomic DNA. Extracted genomic DNA from each cell subset was spread evenly across all wells of several immunoSEQ 96-well plates, with each plate serving as a replicate. For sorted subsets, around 200 ng genomic DNA, equal to 25,000 to 35,000 T cell genomes, was loaded into each replicate PCR. Purified libraries were measured with a Qubit 3.0 fluorometer, size-checked on a Bioanalyzer 2100, and measured again with the KAPA Library Quantification kit. Each immunoSEQ 96-well plate was sequenced on its own single-read 150-cycle Illumina NextSeq 550 flow cell. Processing in the source paper ran as follows. Because the immunoSEQ output included only junctional sequences and no quality scores, the filtering could not be the same as the filtering used for full-length reads. To assign V/J genes and CDR3, sequences were annotated against IMGT germline references using PyIR, a Python wrapper for IgBLAST v1.9. Reads with weak V/J assignments (E-value above 1e-6), missing CDR3, stop codons, out-of-frame junctions, or ambiguous translated residues were removed. V3J clonotypes were defined as sequences sharing an identical inferred V gene, J gene, and CDR3 amino acid sequence. Percentage overlap between repertoires was computed as shared unique clonotypes divided by the size of the smaller repertoire. Repertoire richness was assessed with RTK rarefaction, the Chao1 estimator, and Recon v2.1 estimates of unobserved clonotypes. OLGA was used to compute generation probabilities for all TCRbeta clonotypes that the gDNA method yielded from a handful of donors. TCRdb obtained this table from immuneACCESS and retained in-frame rearrangements with V and J assigned. These tables miss some clones; where compared with another copy, unresolved V genes account for less than half of the shortfall, and the remainder is unexplained. V and J calls and clone size are copied from that table; D and trimming were computed from the DNA. The sample profile shows 2 million to 2.5 million clones; just under 95% of them were found once. The ten biggest clones cover 1.1% of the sample.

The germline V gene supplies CDR1 SGHRS and CDR2 YFSETQ. Trimming costs V 4 bases and J 5 bases, and their ends lie 12 bases apart. The CDR3 contains 14 residues, cysteine and phenylalanine counted. The retained sequence is limited to the CDR3, 42 bases, with the frame set at the first base. This sample is drawn from a study of shared clonotypes between healthy human individuals (dated by TCRdb to the early 2020s). Concerning the study at large: A couple of women and a few men aged 18 to 49 years were included in the cohort. For each donor, CD4 naive and CD4 memory were each given three plates, CD8 naive was given two plates, and CD8 memory was given one plate. To estimate repertoire size and how much clonotype sharing occurs between individuals, the study deeply sequenced the blood TCR repertoires of about 5 healthy adults. Different laboratories and diverse techniques were used to prepare libraries and sequence TCR repertoires, to increase sequencing depth and limit assay-specific biases. Leukapheresis yielded between about 0.94 and 9.5 billion PBMCs per donor.

CD8 naive samples were CD45RO-negative cells positively selected for CCR7, giving a CD45RA+CCR7+ population that excluded TemRA cells. The donors were healthy, HIV-negative adults with no recently reported acute infections or vaccinations. Every donor was a Caucasian adult living in Nashville, Tennessee, USA. Blood was obtained by leukapheresis, after which PBMCs were separated by Ficoll-Histopaque density gradient centrifugation and cryopreserved in liquid nitrogen vapor phase. Purity and quantity of every magnetically sorted T cell population were checked by analytical flow cytometry. Genomic DNA was isolated from each sorted fraction and quantified by UV absorbance on a Nanodrop 2000c. The investigation overall reported the following: Because the study included only a small number of donors, the genetic and exposure-history diversity represented was limited. Sampling was restricted to blood, and TCR repertoires in tissue are likely to differ from TCR repertoires in blood. Incomplete sequencing was indicated by rarefaction of sorted-subset datasets, despite the large sequencing depth. About 5% of naive CD4, 3.5% of naive CD8, approximately 2.2% of memory CD4, and 0.35% to 0.4% of memory CD8 clonotypes were shared across several donors. Pairwise subsampling led to the expectation that sequencing depth would affect the degree of clonotype sharing among donors. Clonotypes shared by all four sorted-subset donors showed higher generation probabilities than non-shared clonotypes. Larger estimated clonotype richness was generally found for naive subsets than for memory subsets.

The chain links TRBV5-1 with TRBJ2-2; D gene: possibly TRBD1, on 5 matching bases. The sequenced sample was naive CD8+ T cells sorted from blood. What the cell subset or site label conveys for this sample: CD45RA+CCR7+. The receptor's source is a man aged 18 to 29 in good health. The CDR3 protein: CASSASRVTGELFF. The nucleotide sequence reads TGCGCCAGCAGCGCAAGCAGGGTGACCGGGGAGCTGTTTTTT.